One and the same sample provided the 17 T cell receptor beta chains below, sequenced in a study of T cell repertoires in cytomegalovirus infection (dated by TCRdb to about 2019). These receptors are not linked to any known antigen. TCRdb names Illumina HiSeq 1500 as the instrument used. TCRdb passed the public sequencing reads through fastp at Q25 and MiXCR, retaining productive beta sequences. One record per CDR3 amino acid sequence lists the most common genes and DNA. The sample includes about 830,000 distinct CDR3 sequences, with 30% to 35% observed a single time. Together, the top ten hold approximately 13% of the sample. The sample's treatment or condition label, decoded: in vitro stimulation with specific CMV peptide epitopes to enrich CMV-specific T cells. The sequenced sample was cultured CD8+ T cells from PBMCs, obtained from culture after CMV antigen stimulation. These receptors all come from a human donor in good health (CMV status not recorded). Some clones in this sample may be carry-over from other donors' samples.

This clonotype appeared a few times. The chain has TRBV15 and TRBJ1-1; D is uncertain. CDR3 length: 16 amino acids. With 0 bases removed from V and 1 base from J, the gap between germline ends came to 12 bases. Germline CDR1 reads LNHNV; CDR2 reads YYDKDF (reference sequence). In DNA form, the CDR3 reads TGTGCCACCAGCAGAGAGGGTGTCCGCAGGAACACTGAAGCTTTCTTT. This translates into CATSREGVRRNTEAFF.

V is TRBV12-3 or TRBV12-4 and J is TRBJ2-1; D remains ambiguous. This CDR3 has 14 amino acids. V was shortened by 3 bases and J by 5 bases, with 11 bases between the two germline ends. The CDR3 region is CASSFHEVNNEQFF. The CDR3 DNA is TGTGCCAGCAGTTTCCATGAGGTGAACAATGAGCAGTTCTTC.

The genes are TRBV2 and TRBJ2-7, with D perhaps TRBD2 (5 bases). The V end was cut by 10 bases, the J end by 7 bases, with 14 bases between. The CDR3 consists of 11 residues. CDR1 is SNHLY, CDR2 FYNNEI, per germline. CDR3 nucleotides: TGTGCCACACAGCTGGGGAGTGAGCAGTACGTC. This sequence encodes CATQLGSEQYV.

This rearrangement joins TRBV2 to TRBJ2-7; TRBD1 matches 7 bases. Looked up from germline, CDR1 is SNHLY and CDR2 is FYNNEI. This CDR3 is 15 amino acids long. V shed 7 bases, J shed 2 bases, and the junction held 11 bases outside the gene matches. The CDR3 bases are TGTGCCAGCAACCCCTGGACAGGCTCCACCTACGAGCAGTACTTC. Translating it yields CASNPWTGSTYEQYF.

This clonotype showed up many times. V is TRBV7-9 and J is TRBJ1-5, with D possibly TRBD1 on 6 matching bases. Germline V gives CDR1 SEHNR, CDR2 FQNEAQ (reference sequence). The germline V and J ends were trimmed by 1 base and 7 bases, with 14 bases remaining between them. CDR3 size: 15 residues. The CDR3 region is CASSLGGDIWQPQHF. DNA of the CDR3: TGTGCCAGCAGCTTAGGGGGGGACATCTGGCAGCCCCAGCATTTT.

This clonotype was counted only a few times. The chain has TRBV6-6 and TRBJ2-7; 9 positions agree with TRBD2. J lost 5 bases, V lost 0 bases, and 8 bases had no gene match. Germline values: CDR1 MNHNY, CDR2 SVGAGI (reference sequence). The CDR3 runs to 16 residues. The DNA for the CDR3 is TGTGCCAGCAGTTACTCGTTAGGTAGCGGGGGACACGAGCAGTACTTC. Encoded protein: CASSYSLGSGGHEQYF.

The rearrangement joins TRBV10-3 to TRBJ1-1; D is undetermined. Germline assignment: CDR1 ENHRY and CDR2 SYGVKD. V was pared by 0 bases and J by 6 bases, with 14 bases between. CDR3 size: 15 residues. The CDR3 here is CAISESVSISAEAFF. CDR3 DNA sequence: TGTGCCATCAGTGAGTCTGTTTCCATTTCTGCTGAAGCTTTCTTT.

The chain combines TRBV4-1 with TRBJ2-3; no reliable D call. CDR1 and CDR2 from the germline V gene are MGHRA and YSYEKL. The CDR3 is 14 amino acids. Trimming took 0 bases from V and 4 from J, leaving 8 bases between them. CDR3 coding DNA: TGCGCCAGCAGCCAAGAGGCGCTAGCAGATACGCAGTATTTT. This codes for CASSQEALADTQYF.

This clonotype came up many times. This chain joins TRBV7-6 and TRBJ2-1; TRBD1 agrees at 9 bases. The length of the CDR3 is 15 residues. Losses at the gene ends were 4 bases for V and 6 bases for J; bases not matched to a gene: 7. Germline V CDR1 and CDR2: SGHVS, FNYEAQ. The CDR3 region is CASSYKGQGANEQFF. The DNA of the CDR3 is TGTGCCAGCAGCTATAAGGGACAGGGTGCCAATGAGCAGTTCTTC. Using reference TRBV7-6 and TRBJ2-1 for the parts outside the CDR3, the full variable domain is GAGVSQSPRYKVTKRGQDVALRCDPISGHVSLYWYRQALGQGPEFLTYFNYEAQQDKSGLPNDRFSAERPEGSISTLTIQRTEQRDSAMYRCASSYKGQGANEQFFGPGTRLTVL.

This clonotype was observed a few times. The rearrangement uses TRBV11-1 and TRBJ1-1, with 7 bases aligning to TRBD1. CDR1 SGHAT and CDR2 FQDESV come from the germline V gene (reference sequence). The CDR3 extends over 18 amino acids. V shed 3 bases and J 0 bases; nucleotides not matched to a gene: 13. CDR3 coding DNA: TGTGCCAGCAGCTTGGAGGTCACAGGGGCCGTCATGAACACTGAAGCTTTCTTT. Translation gives CASSLEVTGAVMNTEAFF. The whole variable domain, remainder taken from reference TRBV11-1 and TRBJ1-1, is EAEVAQSPRYKITEKSQAVAFWCDPISGHATLYWYRQILGQGPELLVQFQDESVVDDSQLPKDRFSAERLKGVDSTLKIQPAELGDSAMYLCASSLEVTGAVMNTEAFFGQGTRLTVV.

This chain joins TRBV19 and TRBJ2-3; D is uncertain. Trimming stripped 3 bases from V and 2 bases from J, with 12 bases between. The CDR3 runs 15 residues. Germline V gene data show CDR1 as LNHDA and CDR2 as SQIVND (reference sequence). CDR3 sequence (DNA): TGTGCCAGTAGTATTATTCTCGAGAACACAGATACGCAGTATTTT. It encodes CASSIILENTDTQYF.

V is TRBV19 and J is TRBJ1-1, with D uncertain. Germline V gives CDR1 LNHDA, CDR2 SQIVND (reference sequence). Deletions cut 9 bases from V and 1 base from J, with 12 bases between. The CDR3 runs to 13 residues. CDR3 region: CASLSATNTEAFF. The CDR3 nucleotides are TGTGCCAGCCTATCAGCGACGAACACTGAAGCTTTCTTT.

The chain uses TRBV5-8 and TRBJ2-5; TRBD1 matches 12 bases. After removal of 3 bases from V and 3 bases from J, the junction contained 3 bases not matched to a gene. Germline CDR1 and CDR2: SGHTS and YDEGEE. CDR3 length: 15 residues. The CDR3: CASSSGQGAEETQYF. The CDR3 DNA is TGTGCCAGCAGCTCGGGACAGGGGGCTGAAGAGACCCAGTACTTC.

J is TRBJ2-7 and V is TRBV6-1, with 12 bases that match TRBD1. V dropped 4 bases and J dropped 7; count of bases not matched to a gene: 5. The V gene's germline CDR1 is MNHNS and CDR2 SASEGT. This CDR3 has 14 amino acids. The CDR3 is CASSAWDRGHEQYV. Written as DNA, the CDR3 is TGTGCCAGCAGTGCCTGGGACAGGGGGCATGAGCAGTACGTC.

This clonotype was seen more than once but under ten times. The chain couples TRBV14 to TRBJ2-1; possible D gene TRBD1, 6 bases. V gave up 4 bases and J gave up 0 bases, with 16 bases separating them. This CDR3 has 17 residues. Germline V gene lookup returns CDR1 SGHDN and CDR2 FVKESK. For the CDR3, the DNA is TGTGCCAGCAGCCTAGGATTTAGGGGGAGCTCCTACAATGAGCAGTTCTTC. The encoded protein is CASSLGFRGSSYNEQFF.

J is TRBJ1-1 and V is TRBV14; D not certain. This CDR3 comprises 15 residues. V was cut by 0 bases and J by 4 bases, with 12 bases left in between. The germline CDR1 and CDR2 sequences are SGHDN and FVKESK. The chain's CDR3 is CASSQDAGGGTEAFF. For the CDR3, the DNA is TGTGCCAGCAGCCAAGATGCGGGAGGTGGCACTGAAGCTTTCTTT. The whole variable domain, filled in from reference TRBV14 and TRBJ1-1, reads EAGVTQFPSHSVIEKGQTVTLRCDPISGHDNLYWYRRVMGKEIKFLLHFVKESKQDESGMPNNRFLAERTGGTYSTLKVQPAELEDSGVYFCASSQDAGGGTEAFFGQGTRLTVV.

The chain uses TRBV28 and TRBJ2-3; unclear D gene. The CDR3 runs to 12 residues. Trimming removed 2 bases from V and 13 bases from J, with 13 bases in between. In germline, CDR1 is MDHEN, CDR2 SYDVKM. The CDR3 DNA is TGTGCCAGCAGTTTAGCCCCCCCCTCCAAGTATTTT. Protein sequence: CASSLAPPSKYF.